The rows below give T cell receptor beta chains drawn from one sample of a study of CD8 T cells in Susac syndrome. TCRdb re-derived calls from the immunoSEQ multiplex PCR reads in MiXCR, one entry per CDR3 protein. The sample yields under 200,000 distinct CDR3 sequences, 95% seen once. Sequencing was carried out using CD8+ T cells from PBMCs. The source is a human donor with multiple sclerosis. Each CDR3 is given with its conserved first and last residue. D genes are given only for firm matches. Part of the rows lack a size; the others show once, few, many or a class for expanded clones.

d_call: TRBD2; clone_size: NA; j_call: TRBJ2-5; v_call: TRBV9; cdr3_aa: CASSGTSGETQYF; cdr3_nt: TGTGCCAGCAGCGGGACTAGCGGAGAGACCCAGTACTTC
d_call: NA; clone_size: NA; j_call: TRBJ2-5; v_call: TRBV30; cdr3_aa: CAQQRVPQETQYF; cdr3_nt: TGTGCCCAGCAACGGGTGCCCCAAGAGACCCAGTACTTC
d_call: NA; clone_size: NA; j_call: TRBJ2-1; v_call: TRBV5-1; cdr3_aa: CASSPPLGEQFF; cdr3_nt: TGCGCCAGCAGCCCCCCCCTTGGTGAGCAGTTCTTC
d_call: NA; clone_size: NA; j_call: TRBJ2-7; v_call: TRBV6-5; cdr3_aa: CASSYREGYEQYF; cdr3_nt: TGTGCCAGCAGTTACAGGGAAGGGTACGAGCAGTACTTC
d_call: NA; clone_size: once; j_call: TRBJ2-5; v_call: TRBV27; cdr3_aa: CASSPHFPGQQETQYF; cdr3_nt: TGTGCCAGCAGTCCCCATTTCCCAGGCCAACAAGAGACCCAGTACTTC
d_call: NA; clone_size: NA; j_call: TRBJ1-3; v_call: TRBV12-3/TRBV12-4; cdr3_aa: CASSRDGNTIYF; cdr3_nt: TGTGCCAGCAGCCGAGATGGAAACACCATATATTTT
d_call: NA; clone_size: NA; j_call: TRBJ1-2; v_call: TRBV9; cdr3_aa: CASSVGNTNGYTF; cdr3_nt: TGTGCCAGCAGCGTAGGTAACACAAATGGCTACACCTTC
d_call: TRBD1; clone_size: NA; j_call: TRBJ2-1; v_call: TRBV20-1; cdr3_aa: CSATGTGENNEQFF; cdr3_nt: TGCAGTGCTACCGGGACAGGAGAGAACAATGAGCAGTTCTTC
d_call: NA; clone_size: once; j_call: TRBJ2-7; v_call: TRBV15; cdr3_aa: CATSRGSHEQYF; cdr3_nt: TGTGCCACCAGCAGAGGGTCTCACGAGCAGTACTTC
d_call: NA; clone_size: NA; j_call: TRBJ2-3; v_call: TRBV15; cdr3_aa: CATSRDEGEDTDTQYF; cdr3_nt: TGTGCCACCAGCAGAGATGAGGGAGAGGACACAGATACGCAGTATTTT
d_call: TRBD2; clone_size: NA; j_call: TRBJ2-1; v_call: TRBV9; cdr3_aa: CASSASPSSGDYNEQFF; cdr3_nt: TGTGCCAGCAGCGCTTCCCCGAGTAGCGGGGACTACAATGAGCAGTTCTTC
d_call: NA; clone_size: NA; j_call: TRBJ1-2; v_call: TRBV7-9; cdr3_aa: CASSFTGGNYGYTF; cdr3_nt: TGTGCCAGCAGCTTTACCGGGGGCAACTATGGCTACACCTTC
d_call: TRBD1; clone_size: NA; j_call: TRBJ1-1; v_call: TRBV13; cdr3_aa: CAGISGPTGGMFEAFF; cdr3_nt: TGTGCCGGCATCTCGGGGCCGACAGGGGGAATGTTCGAAGCTTTCTTT
d_call: NA; clone_size: NA; j_call: TRBJ2-5; v_call: TRBV5-1; cdr3_aa: CASSYFRDNQETQYF; cdr3_nt: TGCGCCAGCAGCTACTTCCGGGACAACCAAGAGACCCAGTACTTC
d_call: NA; clone_size: NA; j_call: TRBJ2-1; v_call: TRBV27; cdr3_aa: CASSAVSSYNEQFF; cdr3_nt: TGTGCCAGCAGTGCGGTCTCCTCCTACAATGAGCAGTTCTTC
d_call: NA; clone_size: NA; j_call: TRBJ1-2; v_call: TRBV29-1; cdr3_aa: CSVGSGYTF; cdr3_nt: TGCAGCGTGGGGAGCGGCTACACCTTC
d_call: NA; clone_size: NA; j_call: TRBJ2-2; v_call: TRBV11-2; cdr3_aa: CASSLAGANTGELFF; cdr3_nt: TGTGCCAGCAGCTTAGCGGGGGCCAACACCGGGGAGCTGTTTTTT
d_call: TRBD2; clone_size: once; j_call: TRBJ2-1; v_call: TRBV20-1; cdr3_aa: CSATNPGLPYNEQFF; cdr3_nt: TGCAGTGCTACTAACCCGGGACTACCCTACAATGAGCAGTTCTTC
d_call: TRBD1; clone_size: NA; j_call: TRBJ1-3; v_call: TRBV19; cdr3_aa: CAAWDSAIRNTIYF; cdr3_nt: TGTGCGGCGTGGGACAGCGCGATAAGAAACACCATATATTTT
d_call: NA; clone_size: NA; j_call: TRBJ1-1; v_call: TRBV7-2; cdr3_aa: CASSFPGDEAFF; cdr3_nt: TGTGCCAGCAGCTTCCCGGGGGATGAAGCTTTCTTT
d_call: NA; clone_size: NA; j_call: TRBJ1-5; v_call: TRBV18; cdr3_aa: CASSPPRALNNQPQHF; cdr3_nt: TGTGCCAGCTCACCACCCCGGGCGTTAAACAATCAGCCCCAGCATTTT
d_call: TRBD1; clone_size: NA; j_call: TRBJ1-1; v_call: TRBV20-1; cdr3_aa: CSAREQGAIYTEAFF; cdr3_nt: TGCAGTGCTAGAGAACAGGGGGCGATTTACACTGAAGCTTTCTTT
d_call: TRBD1; clone_size: NA; j_call: TRBJ1-5; v_call: TRBV27; cdr3_aa: CASSLQGVGVQPQHF; cdr3_nt: TGTGCCAGCAGTTTACAGGGGGTAGGTGTACAGCCCCAGCATTTT
d_call: NA; clone_size: NA; j_call: TRBJ1-2; v_call: TRBV29-1; cdr3_aa: CSVSFPTGYYGYTF; cdr3_nt: TGCAGCGTTTCCTTCCCGACAGGATACTATGGCTACACCTTC
d_call: TRBD2; clone_size: NA; j_call: TRBJ2-2; v_call: TRBV30; cdr3_aa: CAWISGRPLTGELFF; cdr3_nt: TGTGCCTGGATTAGCGGGAGGCCATTAACCGGGGAGCTGTTTTTT
d_call: NA; clone_size: NA; j_call: TRBJ2-1; v_call: TRBV27; cdr3_aa: CASSPIGGIHNEQFF; cdr3_nt: TGTGCCAGCAGTCCAATCGGGGGAATACACAATGAGCAGTTCTTC
d_call: TRBD2; clone_size: NA; j_call: TRBJ2-1; v_call: TRBV9; cdr3_aa: CASTPTSGGSYEQFF; cdr3_nt: TGTGCCAGCACCCCGACTAGCGGGGGTTCCTATGAGCAGTTCTTC
d_call: TRBD1; clone_size: NA; j_call: TRBJ2-3; v_call: TRBV24-1; cdr3_aa: CATSPGQGTDTQYF; cdr3_nt: TGTGCCACCAGTCCAGGACAGGGGACAGATACGCAGTATTTT
d_call: TRBD2; clone_size: NA; j_call: TRBJ2-7; v_call: TRBV7-9; cdr3_aa: CASSSLAGGPKNEQYF; cdr3_nt: TGTGCCAGCAGCTCACTAGCGGGAGGGCCGAAGAACGAGCAGTACTTC
d_call: NA; clone_size: few; j_call: TRBJ1-1; v_call: TRBV20-1; cdr3_aa: CSASTYTEAFF; cdr3_nt: TGCAGTGCTTCAACGTACACTGAAGCTTTCTTT
d_call: NA; clone_size: NA; j_call: TRBJ1-2; v_call: TRBV12-3/TRBV12-4; cdr3_aa: CANGRSYGYTF; cdr3_nt: TGTGCCAACGGGAGGTCCTATGGCTACACCTTC